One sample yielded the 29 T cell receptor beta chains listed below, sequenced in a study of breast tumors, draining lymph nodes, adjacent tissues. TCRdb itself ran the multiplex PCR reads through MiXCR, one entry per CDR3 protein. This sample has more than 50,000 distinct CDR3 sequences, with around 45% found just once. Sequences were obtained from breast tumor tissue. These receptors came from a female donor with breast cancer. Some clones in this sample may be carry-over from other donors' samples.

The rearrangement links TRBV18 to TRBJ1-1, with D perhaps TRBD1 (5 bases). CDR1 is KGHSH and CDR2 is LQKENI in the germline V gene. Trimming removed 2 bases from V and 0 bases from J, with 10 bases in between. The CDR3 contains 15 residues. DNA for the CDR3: TGTGCCAGCTCACCATTAGAGGGGATGAACACTGAAGCTTTCTTT. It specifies CASSPLEGMNTEAFF. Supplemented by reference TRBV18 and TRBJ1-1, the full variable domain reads NAGVMQNPRHLVRRRGQEARLRCSPMKGHSHVYWYRQLPEEGLKFMVYLQKENIIDESGMPKERFSAEFPKEGPSILRIQQVVRGDSAAYFCASSPLEGMNTEAFFGQGTRLTVV.

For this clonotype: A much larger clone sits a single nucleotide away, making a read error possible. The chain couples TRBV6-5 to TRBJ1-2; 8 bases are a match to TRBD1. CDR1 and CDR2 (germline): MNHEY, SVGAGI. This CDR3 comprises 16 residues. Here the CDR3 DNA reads TGTGCCGGCAGACACCCGAGGACAGGGAAATTCTATGGCTACACCTTC. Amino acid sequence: CAGRHPRTGKFYGYTF.

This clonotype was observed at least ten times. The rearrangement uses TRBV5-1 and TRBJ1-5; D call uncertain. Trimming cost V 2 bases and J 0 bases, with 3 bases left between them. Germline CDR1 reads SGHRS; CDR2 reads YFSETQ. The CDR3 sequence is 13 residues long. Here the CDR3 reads CASSLDSNQPQHF. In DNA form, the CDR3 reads TGCGCCAGCAGCTTAGATAGCAATCAGCCCCAGCATTTT. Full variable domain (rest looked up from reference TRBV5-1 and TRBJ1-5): KAGVTQTPRYLIKTRGQQVTLSCSPISGHRSVSWYQQTPGQGLQFLFEYFSETQRNKGNFPGRFSGRQFSNSRSEMNVSTLELGDSALYLCASSLDSNQPQHFGDGTRLSIL.

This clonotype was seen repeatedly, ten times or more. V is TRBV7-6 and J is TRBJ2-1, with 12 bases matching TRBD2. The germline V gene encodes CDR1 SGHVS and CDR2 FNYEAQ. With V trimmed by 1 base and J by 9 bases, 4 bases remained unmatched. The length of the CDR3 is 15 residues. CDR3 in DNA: TGTGCCAGCAGCTTAGGGACTAGCGGGACTGGTGAGCAGTTCTTC. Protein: CASSLGTSGTGEQFF.

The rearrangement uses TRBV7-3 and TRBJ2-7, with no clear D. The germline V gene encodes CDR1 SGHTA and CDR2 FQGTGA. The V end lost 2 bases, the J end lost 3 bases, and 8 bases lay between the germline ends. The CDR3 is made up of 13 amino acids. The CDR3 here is CASSLADGYEQYF. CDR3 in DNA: TGTGCCAGCAGCTTAGCGGACGGCTACGAGCAGTACTTC.

The CDR3 is CSASDRAVYKGNQSRHF. The CDR3 DNA reads as TGCAGTGCTTCCGACAGGGCGGTTTATAAGGGCAATCAGTCCCGGCATTTT. The V call is TRBV20-1, the J call TRBJ1-5; 7 positions match TRBD1. V lost 5 bases, J lost 15 bases, and 28 bases stayed unmatched. Germline V lookup: CDR1 DFQATT, CDR2 SNEGSKA (reference sequence). The CDR3 is 17 residues long.

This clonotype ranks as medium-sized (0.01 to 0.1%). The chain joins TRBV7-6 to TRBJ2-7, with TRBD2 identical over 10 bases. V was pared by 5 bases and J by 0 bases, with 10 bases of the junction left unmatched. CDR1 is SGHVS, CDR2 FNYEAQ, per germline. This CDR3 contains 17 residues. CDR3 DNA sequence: TGTGCCAGCAGCCTCCGCTTAGCGGGAGGCGACTCCTACGAGCAGTACTTC. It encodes CASSLRLAGGDSYEQYF.

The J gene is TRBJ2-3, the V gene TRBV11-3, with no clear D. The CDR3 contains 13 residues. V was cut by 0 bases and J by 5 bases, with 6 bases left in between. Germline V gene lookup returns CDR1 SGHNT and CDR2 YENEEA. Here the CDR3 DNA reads TGTGCCAGCAGCTTAGACCCTTTAGATACGCAGTATTTT. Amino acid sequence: CASSLDPLDTQYF.

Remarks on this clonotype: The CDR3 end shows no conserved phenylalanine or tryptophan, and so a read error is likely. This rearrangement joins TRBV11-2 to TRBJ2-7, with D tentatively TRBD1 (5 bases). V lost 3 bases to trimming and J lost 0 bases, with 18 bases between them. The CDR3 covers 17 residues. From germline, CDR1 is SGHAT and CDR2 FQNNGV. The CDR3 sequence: CASSLFSQVKISYEQYS. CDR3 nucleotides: TGTGCCAGCAGCTTGTTTTCACAGGTTAAAATCTCCTACGAGCAGTACTCC.

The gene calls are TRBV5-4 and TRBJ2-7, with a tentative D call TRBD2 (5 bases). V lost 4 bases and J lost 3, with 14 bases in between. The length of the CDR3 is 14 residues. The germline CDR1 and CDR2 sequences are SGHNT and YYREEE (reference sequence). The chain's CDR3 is CASSVRTGDYEQYF. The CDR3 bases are TGTGCCAGCAGCGTCCGGACTGGGGACTACGAGCAGTACTTC.

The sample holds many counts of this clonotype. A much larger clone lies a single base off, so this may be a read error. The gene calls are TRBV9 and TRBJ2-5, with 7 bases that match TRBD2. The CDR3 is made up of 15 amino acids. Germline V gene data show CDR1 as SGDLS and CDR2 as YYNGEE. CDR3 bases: TGTGCCAGCAGCGTTGGCGGGAGTCCTGAAGAGGCCCAGTACTTC. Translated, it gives CASSVGGSPEEAQYF. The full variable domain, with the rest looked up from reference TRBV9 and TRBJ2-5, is DSGVTQTPKHLITATGQRVTLRCSPRSGDLSVYWYQQSLDQGLQFLIQYYNGEERAKGNILERFSAQQFPDLHSELNLSSLELGDSALYFCASSVGGSPEEAQYFGPGTRLLVL.

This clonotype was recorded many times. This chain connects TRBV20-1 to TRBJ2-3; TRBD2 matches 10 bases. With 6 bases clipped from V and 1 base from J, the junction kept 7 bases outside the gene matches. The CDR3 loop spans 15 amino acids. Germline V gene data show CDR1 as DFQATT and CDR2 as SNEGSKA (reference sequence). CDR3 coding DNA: TGCAGTGCGTGGGCGGGGACTAGCGGCACAGATACGCAGTATTTT. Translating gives CSAWAGTSGTDTQYF.

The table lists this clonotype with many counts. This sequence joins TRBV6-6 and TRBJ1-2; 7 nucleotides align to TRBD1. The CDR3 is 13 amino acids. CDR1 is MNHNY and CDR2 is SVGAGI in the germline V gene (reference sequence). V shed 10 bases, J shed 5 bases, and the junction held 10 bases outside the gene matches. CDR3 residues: CATRGQDRYGYTF. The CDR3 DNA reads TGTGCCACGAGAGGACAGGACAGATATGGCTACACCTTC.

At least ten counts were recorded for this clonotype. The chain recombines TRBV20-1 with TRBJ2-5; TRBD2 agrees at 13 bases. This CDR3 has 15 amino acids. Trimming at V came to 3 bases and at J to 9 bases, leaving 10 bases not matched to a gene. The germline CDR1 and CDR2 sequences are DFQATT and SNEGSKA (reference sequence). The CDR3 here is CSARRGLAGIAAQYF. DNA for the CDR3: TGCAGTGCTAGGAGGGGACTAGCGGGGATCGCGGCCCAGTACTTC.

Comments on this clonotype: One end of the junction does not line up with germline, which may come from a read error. CDR3 loop: CASSGSHGEPFF. For the CDR3, the DNA is TGTGCCAGCAGCGGCAGTCACGGGGAGCCGTTTTTT. The chain links TRBV12-3 or TRBV12-4 to TRBJ2-2, with D tentatively TRBD2 (5 bases). The CDR3 loop spans 12 amino acids.

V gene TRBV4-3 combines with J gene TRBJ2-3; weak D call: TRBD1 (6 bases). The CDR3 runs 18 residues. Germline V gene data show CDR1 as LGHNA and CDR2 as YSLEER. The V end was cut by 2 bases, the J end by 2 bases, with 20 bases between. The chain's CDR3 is CASSQYLLLGGHTDTQYF. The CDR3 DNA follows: TGCGCCAGCAGCCAATATCTTCTATTAGGGGGTCACACAGATACGCAGTATTTT.

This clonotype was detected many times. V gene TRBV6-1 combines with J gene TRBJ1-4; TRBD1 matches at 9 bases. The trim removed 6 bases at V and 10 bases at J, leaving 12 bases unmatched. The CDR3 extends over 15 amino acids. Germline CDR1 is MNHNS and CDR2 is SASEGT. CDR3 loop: CASRARTGEPGKLFF. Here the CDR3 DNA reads TGTGCCAGCAGAGCTAGGACAGGGGAACCGGGAAAACTGTTTTTT.

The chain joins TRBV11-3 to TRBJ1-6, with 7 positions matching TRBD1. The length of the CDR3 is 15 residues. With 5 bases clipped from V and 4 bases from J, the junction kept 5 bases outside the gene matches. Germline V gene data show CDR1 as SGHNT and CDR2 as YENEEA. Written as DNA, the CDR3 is TGTGCCAGCAGCCATCCGGGACAGTATAATTCACCCCTCCACTTT. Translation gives CASSHPGQYNSPLHF. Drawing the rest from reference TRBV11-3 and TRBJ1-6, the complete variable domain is EAGVVQSPRYKIIEKKQPVAFWCNPISGHNTLYWYLQNLGQGPELLIRYENEEAVDDSQLPKDRFSAERLKGVDSTLKIQPAELGDSAVYLCASSHPGQYNSPLHFGNGTRLTVT.

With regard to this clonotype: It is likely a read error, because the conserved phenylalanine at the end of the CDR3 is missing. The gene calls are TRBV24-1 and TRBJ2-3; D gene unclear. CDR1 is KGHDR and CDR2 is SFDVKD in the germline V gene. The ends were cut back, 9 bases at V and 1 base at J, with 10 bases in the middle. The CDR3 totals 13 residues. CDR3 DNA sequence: TGTGCCACCGATGTCAGACGCACAGATACGCAGTATCTT. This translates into CATDVRRTDTQYL.

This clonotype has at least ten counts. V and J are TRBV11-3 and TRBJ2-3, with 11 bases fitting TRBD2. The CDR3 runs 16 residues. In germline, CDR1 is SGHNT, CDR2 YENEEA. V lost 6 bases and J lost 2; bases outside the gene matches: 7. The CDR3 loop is CASRFGTSGDTDTQYF. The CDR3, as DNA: TGTGCCAGCAGGTTCGGGACTAGCGGCGACACAGATACGCAGTATTTT.

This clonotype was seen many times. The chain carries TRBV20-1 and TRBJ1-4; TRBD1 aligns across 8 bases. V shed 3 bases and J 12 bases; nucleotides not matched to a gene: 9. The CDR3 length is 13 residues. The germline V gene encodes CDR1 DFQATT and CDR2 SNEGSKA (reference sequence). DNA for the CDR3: TGCAGTGCTAGTGAGGGACAGGACCGCCAACTGTTTTTT. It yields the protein CSASEGQDRQLFF.

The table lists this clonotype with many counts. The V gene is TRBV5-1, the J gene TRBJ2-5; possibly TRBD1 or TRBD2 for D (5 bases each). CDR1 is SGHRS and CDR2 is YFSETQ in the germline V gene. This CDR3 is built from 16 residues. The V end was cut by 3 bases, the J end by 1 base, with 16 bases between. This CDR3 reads CASSSGRRQLQETQYF. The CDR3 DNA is TGCGCCAGCAGCTCGGGGCGCAGGCAGCTCCAAGAGACCCAGTACTTC.

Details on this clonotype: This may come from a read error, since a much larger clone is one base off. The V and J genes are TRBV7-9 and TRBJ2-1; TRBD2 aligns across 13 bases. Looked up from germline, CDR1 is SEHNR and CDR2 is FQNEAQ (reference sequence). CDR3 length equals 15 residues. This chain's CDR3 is CASSSRTSGRNEQLF. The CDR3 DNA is TGTGCCAGCAGCTCCAGGACTAGCGGGAGAAATGAGCAGCTCTTC.

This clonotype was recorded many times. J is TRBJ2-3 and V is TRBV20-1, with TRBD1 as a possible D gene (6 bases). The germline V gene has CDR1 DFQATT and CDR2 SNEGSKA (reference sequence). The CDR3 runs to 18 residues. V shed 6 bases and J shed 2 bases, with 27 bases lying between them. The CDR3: CSARNHRESTGFTDTQYF. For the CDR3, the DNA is TGCAGTGCCCGCAACCACAGGGAAAGTACGGGATTCACAGATACGCAGTATTTT.

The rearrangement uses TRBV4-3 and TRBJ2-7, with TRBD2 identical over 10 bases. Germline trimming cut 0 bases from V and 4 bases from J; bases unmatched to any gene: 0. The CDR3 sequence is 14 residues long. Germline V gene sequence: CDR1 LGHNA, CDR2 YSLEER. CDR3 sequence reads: CASSQELAGYEQYF. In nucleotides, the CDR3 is TGCGCCAGCAGCCAAGAACTAGCGGGGTACGAGCAGTACTTC.

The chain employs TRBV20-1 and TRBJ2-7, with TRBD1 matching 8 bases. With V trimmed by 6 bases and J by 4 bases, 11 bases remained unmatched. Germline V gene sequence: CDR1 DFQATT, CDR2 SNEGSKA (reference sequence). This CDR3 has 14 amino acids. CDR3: CSAEPGQVMYEQYF. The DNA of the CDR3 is TGCAGTGCAGAGCCGGGACAGGTAATGTACGAGCAGTACTTC.

CDR3 coding DNA: TGTGCCAGCAGCCAGACAGGGGGCTACGGAAACACCTTC. This gives the protein CASSQTGGYGNTF. The V and J genes are TRBV3-1 and TRBJ1-2, with 10 bases fitting TRBD1. Germline V gene data show CDR1 as LGHDT and CDR2 as YNNKEL (reference sequence). The CDR3 consists of 13 residues. The V segment lost 3 bases and the J segment 12 bases; nucleotides outside the gene matches: 7. The full variable domain, completed using reference TRBV3-1 and TRBJ1-2, is DTAVSQTPKYLVTQMGNDKSIKCEQNLGHDTMYWYKQDSKKFLKIMFSYNNKELIINETVPNRFSPKSPDKAHLNLHINSLELGDSAVYFCASSQTGGYGNTFGSGTRLTVV.

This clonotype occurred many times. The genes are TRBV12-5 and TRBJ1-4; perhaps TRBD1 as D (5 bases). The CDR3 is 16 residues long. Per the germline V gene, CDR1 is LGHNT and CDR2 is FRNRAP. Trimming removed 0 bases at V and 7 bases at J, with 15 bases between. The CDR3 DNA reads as TGTGCTAGTGGTTTGGTACGGGGCGGATCGGGTGAAAAACTGTTTTTT. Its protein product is CASGLVRGGSGEKLFF.

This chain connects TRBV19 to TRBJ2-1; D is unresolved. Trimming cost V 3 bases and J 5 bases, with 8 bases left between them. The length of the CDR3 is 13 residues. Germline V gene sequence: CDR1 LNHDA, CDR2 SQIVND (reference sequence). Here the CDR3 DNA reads TGTGCCAGTAGTATCGGTCTGAACAATGAGCAGTTCTTC. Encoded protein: CASSIGLNNEQFF.